This T cell receptor (beta chain) was sequenced in a study of cytomegalovirus exposure and HLA in healthy donors. Study outcomes and limitations: Later analysis demonstrated an association between a missense DCLRE1C variant and TCR beta V- and J-gene trimming.

The PCR used 60 Vbeta and 13 Jbeta primers. In the authors' workflow: In a later analysis, some 10 million of tens of millions of unique beta chains occurred in at least two donors. Measured with immunoSEQ multiplex PCR; TCRdb has only the in-frame clones, and not every one. The V and J calls and clone size were taken over from that table, and D and trimming were inferred from the DNA. This table holds more than 130,000 clones, around three quarters found once. Note on this clone: The antigen is not known.

This cohort consisted of healthy bone marrow donors. This CDR3 contains 15 residues. Germline assignment: CDR1 SGHDT and CDR2 YYEEEE. Trimming pared 0 bases from V and 4 bases from J, leaving 11 bases between. V gene TRBV5-6 combines with J gene TRBJ2-1; D remains ambiguous. What was sequenced was PBMCs. This TCR was sampled from a man under 40 in good health and CMV-seronegative. The CDR3, as DNA: TGTGCCAGCAGCTTGGAAAGCACCGATTACAATGAGCAGTTCTTC. It is translated as CASSLESTDYNEQFF.